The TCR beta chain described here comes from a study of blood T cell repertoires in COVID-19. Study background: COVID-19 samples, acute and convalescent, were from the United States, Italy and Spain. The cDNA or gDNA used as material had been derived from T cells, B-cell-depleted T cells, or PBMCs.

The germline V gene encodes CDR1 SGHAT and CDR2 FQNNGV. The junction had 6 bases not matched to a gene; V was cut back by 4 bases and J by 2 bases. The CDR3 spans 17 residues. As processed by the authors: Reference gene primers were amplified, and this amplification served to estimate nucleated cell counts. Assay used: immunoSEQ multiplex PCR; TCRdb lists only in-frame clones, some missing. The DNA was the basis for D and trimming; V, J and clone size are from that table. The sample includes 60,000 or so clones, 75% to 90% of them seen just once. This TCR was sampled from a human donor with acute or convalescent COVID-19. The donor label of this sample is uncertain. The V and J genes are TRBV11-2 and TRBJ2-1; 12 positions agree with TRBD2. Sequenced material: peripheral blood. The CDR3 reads CASSSGLAGLAYNEQFF. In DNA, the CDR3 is TGTGCCAGCAGCTCGGGACTAGCGGGTTTGGCCTACAATGAGCAGTTCTTC.